This is a list of T cell receptor beta chains from one sample in a study of Ad26.COV2.S vaccination and SARS-CoV-2 variants. TCRdb's table, derived via immunoSEQ multiplex PCR, lists solely in-frame clones and lacks some. Of 300,000 to 400,000 clones in the sample, about 88% are singletons; the top ten hold about 3.5%. Specimen: peripheral blood, collected in a trial of Ad26.COV2.S vaccine versus placebo. These receptors all stem from a person aged 18 to 59 who received the Ad26.COV2.S COVID-19 vaccine or a placebo. Each CDR3 is given with its conserved first and last residue. D genes are given only for firm matches. Not all rows give a size; the values are once, few, many and, for expanded clones, a class.

size,V,D,J,CDR3,DNA
few,TRBV5-1,-,TRBJ2-7,CASSLPGLFYEQYF,TGCGCCAGCAGCTTGCCGGGACTCTTCTACGAGCAGTACTTC
-,TRBV24-1,TRBD2,TRBJ2-3,CATALAGGHTQYF,TGTGCCACCGCACTAGCGGGAGGTCATACGCAGTATTTT
-,TRBV4-1,-,TRBJ2-5,CASSQVLPETQYF,TGCGCCAGCAGCCAAGTGTTACCAGAGACCCAGTACTTC
-,TRBV6-2/TRBV6-3,-,TRBJ1-1,CASSYHQVGTEAFF,TGTGCCAGCAGTTACCACCAAGTAGGCACTGAAGCTTTCTTT
-,TRBV2,-,TRBJ2-7,CASSGDRRFNEQYF,TGTGCCAGCAGTGGTGACAGGCGGTTTAACGAGCAGTACTTC
-,TRBV20-1,TRBD1,TRBJ1-5,CSASQGASQPQHF,TGCAGTGCGAGTCAGGGGGCGAGTCAGCCCCAGCATTTT
-,TRBV25-1,-,TRBJ2-2,CASSRGEAGELFF,TGTGCCAGCAGCAGGGGAGAGGCCGGGGAGCTGTTTTTT
-,TRBV24-1,-,TRBJ1-5,CATSDFGDQPQHF,TGTGCCACCAGTGATTTTGGAGATCAGCCCCAGCATTTT
-,TRBV13,TRBD1,TRBJ1-2,CANSEKTGGEDGYTF,TGTGCCAACAGCGAGAAGACAGGGGGCGAGGATGGCTACACCTTC
-,TRBV5-6,-,TRBJ1-1,CASSLDPGRDTEAFF,TGTGCCAGCAGCTTGGACCCGGGCAGGGACACTGAAGCTTTCTTT
-,TRBV6-5,TRBD2,TRBJ2-3,CAFASGSLISDTQYF,TGTGCCTTTGCTAGCGGGAGTCTCATCTCAGATACGCAGTATTTT
-,TRBV24-1,-,TRBJ2-7,CATSDRGLIPTYEQYF,TGTGCCACCAGTGACCGTGGACTCATCCCAACCTACGAGCAGTACTTC
-,TRBV7-9,-,TRBJ1-1,CASTSGFEAFF,TGTGCCAGCACTTCAGGGTTTGAAGCTTTCTTT
-,TRBV7-2,TRBD1,TRBJ1-1,CASSFTGETEAFF,TGTGCCAGCAGCTTTACAGGGGAAACTGAAGCTTTCTTT
-,TRBV6-1,-,TRBJ2-3,CASSVRMSAGAPDTQYF,TGTGCCAGCAGTGTCAGAATGTCGGCAGGGGCGCCAGATACGCAGTATTTT
-,TRBV30,-,TRBJ1-1,CAWSDPHRDTEAFF,TGTGCCTGGAGTGATCCCCACAGGGACACTGAAGCTTTCTTT
-,TRBV5-8,-,TRBJ1-2,CASSLDGTDNYGYTF,TGTGCCAGCAGCTTGGACGGGACCGACAACTATGGCTACACCTTC
-,TRBV9,TRBD2,TRBJ2-1,CASSVVERGGGEQFF,TGTGCCAGCAGCGTAGTTGAGCGGGGGGGCGGTGAGCAGTTCTTC
-,TRBV9,-,TRBJ2-2,CASSVSAEPTGELFF,TGTGCCAGCAGCGTAAGCGCGGAGCCCACCGGGGAGCTGTTTTTT
-,TRBV3-1/TRBV3-2,-,TRBJ2-1,CASSLVPNEQFF,TGTGCCAGCAGCCTAGTCCCCAATGAGCAGTTCTTC
few,TRBV7-9,-,TRBJ1-1,CASSPDSSNTEAFF,TGTGCCAGCAGTCCCGACAGCTCGAACACTGAAGCTTTCTTT
-,TRBV27,-,TRBJ2-7,CASSLSGQGPYEQYF,TGTGCCAGCAGTTTATCGGGTCAGGGACCTTACGAGCAGTACTTC
-,TRBV6-1,TRBD1,TRBJ2-7,CASSAGTGGARGSEQYF,TGTGCCAGCAGTGCCGGGACAGGGGGTGCTAGGGGGTCCGAGCAGTACTTC
once,TRBV4-1,-,TRBJ1-1,CASSLGRNTEAFF,TGCGCCAGCAGCCTGGGACGGAACACTGAAGCTTTCTTT
-,TRBV12-3/TRBV12-4,-,TRBJ2-7,CASSPTGPYEQYF,TGTGCCAGCAGTCCCACAGGGCCCTATGAGCAGTACTTC
few,TRBV10-3,TRBD1,TRBJ1-5,CATGDRGTSNQPQHF,TGTGCCACTGGGGACAGGGGAACTAGCAATCAGCCCCAGCATTTT
once,TRBV2,TRBD2,TRBJ2-7,CASRRTSLSEQYF,TGTGCCAGCAGAAGGACTAGCCTAAGCGAGCAGTACTTC
-,TRBV6-2/TRBV6-3,-,TRBJ1-5,CASTPVWGGQPQHF,TGTGCCAGCACCCCCGTCTGGGGAGGGCAGCCCCAGCATTTT
-,TRBV4-3,-,TRBJ1-1,CASSQDRGLITEAFF,TGCGCCAGCAGCCAAGATCGGGGGCTGATCACTGAAGCTTTCTTT
-,TRBV11-2,-,TRBJ2-5,CASSPHIQETQYF,TGTGCCAGCAGCCCTCACATCCAGGAGACCCAGTACTTC
-,TRBV29-1,-,TRBJ2-2,CSVRTDRTGELFF,TGCAGCGTTCGGACAGACCGGACCGGGGAGCTGTTTTTT
-,TRBV7-7,TRBD2,TRBJ2-1,CASSATGGSYNEQFF,TGTGCTAGCAGCGCTACGGGGGGGTCCTACAATGAGCAGTTCTTC
few,TRBV9,-,TRBJ1-2,CASSVAIQGSGYTF,TGTGCCAGCAGCGTAGCAATTCAGGGGAGCGGCTACACCTTC
-,TRBV5-1,TRBD1,TRBJ2-7,CASSLSWTGVYEQYF,TGCGCCAGCAGCTTGAGCTGGACAGGGGTCTACGAGCAGTACTTC
-,TRBV5-5,-,TRBJ1-1,CASSEGLNMNTEAFF,TGTGCCAGCAGCGAGGGACTCAACATGAACACTGAAGCTTTCTTT
-,TRBV5-4,-,TRBJ1-6,CASSFEGSYNSPLHF,TGTGCCAGCAGCTTTGAGGGGTCCTATAATTCACCCCTCCACTTT
-,TRBV9,TRBD1,TRBJ2-7,CASSATGGALGYEQYF,TGTGCCAGCAGCGCCACAGGGGGCGCGTTAGGCTACGAGCAGTACTTC
-,TRBV6-4,-,TRBJ1-2,CASSEQPVEGYGYTF,TGTGCCAGCAGTGAACAGCCAGTTGAAGGCTATGGCTACACCTTC
-,TRBV18,-,TRBJ1-3,CASSPLEAHLSGNTIYF,TGTGCCAGCTCACCCTTGGAGGCACATCTCTCTGGAAACACCATATATTTT
-,TRBV4-1,-,TRBJ1-2,CASSQDDRNYGYTF,TGCGCCAGCAGCCAAGATGACAGAAACTATGGCTACACCTTC
once,TRBV5-1,TRBD1,TRBJ2-3,CASSLKGAGDTQYF,TGCGCCAGCAGCTTGAAGGGGGCAGGGGATACGCAGTATTTT